These 22 T cell receptor beta chains originate from one sample sequenced in a study of cytomegalovirus exposure and HLA in healthy donors. PCR amplification relied on 60 Vbeta primers (plus 13 Jbeta primers). Only in-frame clones appear in the TCRdb table, and some are missing; sequencing was by immunoSEQ multiplex PCR. This sample has 140,000 or so clones, with around 80% found just once. The sequencing sample was made of PBMCs. The receptors here all came from a man aged 40-55 years in good health and CMV-seronegative.

The chain has TRBV18 and TRBJ1-6, with D possibly TRBD1 on 5 matching bases. Trimming cost V 6 bases and J 0 bases, with 15 bases left between them. Germline V lookup: CDR1 KGHSH, CDR2 LQKENI. The CDR3 has 17 residues. In DNA, the CDR3 is TGTGCCAGCTCCCCCACGGGGGGAAGCTCCTATAATTCACCCCTCCACTTT. Translated, it gives CASSPTGGSSYNSPLHF.

The chain joins TRBV5-6 to TRBJ1-2; D unclear. Germline V lookup: CDR1 SGHDT, CDR2 YYEEEE. This CDR3 is 15 amino acids long. Trimming took 2 bases from V and 0 from J, leaving 11 bases between them. The CDR3 protein is CASSFRGGTNYGYTF. In DNA form, the CDR3 reads TGTGCCAGCAGCTTTCGTGGAGGGACTAACTATGGCTACACCTTC.

V is TRBV10-2 and J is TRBJ2-7; TRBD1 matches at 9 bases. Germline V gene lookup returns CDR1 WSHSY and CDR2 SAAADI. V shed 0 bases and J 5 bases; nucleotides not matched to a gene: 5. This CDR3 is 15 amino acids long. The CDR3 coding sequence is TGCGCCAGCAGTGAGTCAAACAGGGGGCTCGACGAGCAGTACTTC. It encodes CASSESNRGLDEQYF.

The chain couples TRBV12-5 to TRBJ2-5; the D gene is possibly TRBD2 (6 bases). Near its end, the DNA agrees better with TRBJ2-7, so the J call may be wrong. CDR3 length: 17 amino acids. Germline V gene data show CDR1 as LGHNT and CDR2 as FRNRAP. Here the CDR3 reads CASGPETQAGRTYEQYF. CDR3 nucleotides: TGTGCTAGTGGTCCGGAAACTCAGGCAGGGAGGACCTACGAGCAGTACTTC.

The V call is TRBV7-2, the J call TRBJ1-3, with a possible D match to TRBD1 (5 bases). The germline CDR1 and CDR2 sequences are SGHTA and FQGNSA. The CDR3 contains 15 residues. V lost 5 bases and J lost 1, with 12 bases in between. The CDR3 DNA is TGTGCCAGCAGCCCGCCGGGGGTATCTGGAAACACCATATATTTT. This encodes CASSPPGVSGNTIYF. Full variable domain (outside the CDR3, taken from reference TRBV7-2 and TRBJ1-3): GAGVSQSPSNKVTEKGKDVELRCDPISGHTALYWYRQSLGQGLEFLIYFQGNSAPDKSGLPSDRFSAERTGGSVSTLTIQRTQQEDSAVYLCASSPPGVSGNTIYFGEGSWLTVV.

This chain connects TRBV6-1 to TRBJ1-6; D is perhaps TRBD1 (5 bases). Per the germline V gene, CDR1 is MNHNS and CDR2 is SASEGT. The CDR3 length is 13 residues. V was clipped by 9 bases and J by 8 bases, with 14 bases between them. The CDR3 DNA reads as TGTGCCAGTACCCCGGGGGAATATTCACCCCTCCACTTT. This encodes CASTPGEYSPLHF.

This clone was counted between two and nine times. V is TRBV6-5 and J is TRBJ1-5, with TRBD1 as a possible D gene (5 bases). The CDR3 is made up of 15 amino acids. The V and J ends lost 6 bases and 2 bases respectively, with 14 bases between them. The V gene's germline CDR1 is MNHEY and CDR2 SVGAGI. CDR3 coding DNA: TGTGCCAGCAGCTACCGCCAGGGTGGCAATCAGCCCCAGCATTTT. Protein: CASSYRQGGNQPQHF.

The J gene is TRBJ1-2, the V gene TRBV30, with 7 bases fitting TRBD1. V dropped 4 bases and J dropped 0; count of bases not matched to a gene: 20. Looked up from germline, CDR1 is GTSNPN and CDR2 is SVGIG (reference sequence). This CDR3 has 19 residues. Here the CDR3 DNA reads TGTGCCTGGATCGAAAGGGCGCTCCGGGACAGCCCTTCTAACTATGGCTACACCTTC. This encodes CAWIERALRDSPSNYGYTF.

The chain uses TRBV27 and TRBJ1-6; D is unclear. The CDR3 is 14 amino acids. V was trimmed by 3 bases and J by 10 bases, leaving 13 bases between them. Per the germline V gene, CDR1 is MNHEY and CDR2 is SMNVEV (reference sequence). The CDR3 region has the DNA TGTGCCAGCAGTTTTAGAGGGATGGCCTCACCCCTCCACTTT. It is translated as CASSFRGMASPLHF.

This clone was counted only a few times. J is TRBJ1-1 and V is TRBV10-2, with D hard to call. CDR3 length equals 14 residues. Trimming left V 5 bases short and J 1 base short, with 11 bases between. Germline V gene sequence: CDR1 WSHSY, CDR2 SAAADI. The CDR3 region is CASSRPTGNTEAFF. The CDR3 DNA is TGCGCCAGCAGTCGACCGACGGGGAACACTGAAGCTTTCTTT.

Note on this clone: Mismatch with germline at one junction end may stem from a read error. This chain joins TRBV6-5 and TRBJ1-3; 7 bases agree with TRBD1. The CDR3 extends over 13 amino acids. Germline CDR1 MNHEY, CDR2 SVGAGI. CDR3 protein: CASSRQGGNSIYF. In nucleotides, the CDR3 is TGTGCCAGCAGTCGACAGGGTGGAAACAGCATATATTTT.

The chain couples TRBV9 to TRBJ1-2, with D maybe TRBD1 (5 bases). Germline CDR1 and CDR2: SGDLS and YYNGEE. This CDR3 has 14 residues. V lost 3 bases and J 6 bases, leaving 15 bases between the germline ends. CDR3 loop: CASSDRQPKDGYTF. Written as DNA, the CDR3 is TGTGCCAGCAGCGATAGACAGCCAAAGGATGGCTACACCTTC.

The genes are TRBV7-2 and TRBJ2-2, with 8 bases fitting TRBD1. J was trimmed by 5 bases and V by 4 bases; bases with no gene match: 9. Germline CDR1 SGHTA, CDR2 FQGNSA. The CDR3 consists of 16 residues. CDR3 coding DNA: TGTGCCAGCAGCTCACAGGGGGACATGAGGACCGGGGAGCTGTTTTTT. As protein: CASSSQGDMRTGELFF.

The rearrangement joins TRBV9 to TRBJ1-1; D ambiguous. Per the germline V gene, CDR1 is SGDLS and CDR2 is YYNGEE. The CDR3 is 14 amino acids. V was shortened by 3 bases and J by 1 base, with 10 bases between the two germline ends. This chain's CDR3 is CASSAGRENTEAFF. The DNA for the CDR3 is TGTGCCAGCAGCGCGGGGAGGGAGAACACTGAAGCTTTCTTT.

The chain uses TRBV6-6 and TRBJ2-3; 10 bases match TRBD2. The CDR3 is made up of 14 amino acids. Unmatched junction bases numbered 0, after V lost 5 bases and J lost 1 base. Germline V gives CDR1 MNHNY, CDR2 SVGAGI (reference sequence). CDR3: CASSLAGGTDTQYF. The CDR3 DNA reads TGTGCCAGCAGTCTAGCGGGGGGCACAGATACGCAGTATTTT.

This clone occurred a few times. V usage is TRBV15 and J usage is TRBJ1-2; possibly TRBD1 for D (6 bases). Germline V gene lookup returns CDR1 LNHNV and CDR2 YYDKDF (reference sequence). This CDR3 has 16 amino acids. Trimming cost V 0 bases and J 8 bases, with 19 bases left between them. Here the CDR3 reads CATSRDRNRAAVGYTF. CDR3 in DNA: TGTGCCACCAGCAGAGATCGTAACAGGGCGGCAGTCGGCTACACCTTC.

The J gene is TRBJ2-5, the V gene TRBV7-6, with 13 nucleotides matching TRBD2. Germline CDR1 reads SGHVS; CDR2 reads FNYEAQ. Unmatched junction bases numbered 3, after V lost 4 bases and J lost 4 bases. The CDR3 sequence is 15 residues long. The CDR3 region is CASSSLAGGAETQYF. The DNA of the CDR3 is TGTGCCAGCAGCTCACTAGCGGGGGGGGCAGAGACCCAGTACTTC.

J is TRBJ2-2 and V is TRBV6-1; TRBD2 is a possible D gene (6 bases). The V gene lost 5 bases and the J gene lost 2 bases, with 12 bases spanning the gap. The germline V gene has CDR1 MNHNS and CDR2 SASEGT. The CDR3 sequence is 15 residues long. This chain's CDR3 is CASSPSGGNTGELFF. The CDR3 nucleotides read TGTGCCAGCAGTCCTTCCGGGGGTAACACCGGGGAGCTGTTTTTT.

The chain joins TRBV28 to TRBJ1-1, with D tentatively TRBD1 (6 bases). The CDR3 runs 15 residues. Germline assignment: CDR1 MDHEN and CDR2 SYDVKM. V gave up 4 bases and J gave up 1 base, with 13 bases separating them. CDR3: CASSYPTGRNTEAFF. For the CDR3, the DNA is TGTGCCAGCAGTTACCCGACAGGACGGAACACTGAAGCTTTCTTT.

The chain couples TRBV15 to TRBJ2-7; 7 nucleotides agree with TRBD2. The germline V gene encodes CDR1 LNHNV and CDR2 YYDKDF (reference sequence). Trimming took 4 bases from V and 2 from J; bases not matched to a gene: 5. This CDR3 comprises 14 residues. As DNA, the CDR3 is TGTGCCACCAGCACCCAGCGGGATACCTACGAGCAGTACTTC. Its translation is CATSTQRDTYEQYF.

The rearrangement uses TRBV30 and TRBJ2-7; perhaps TRBD1 as D (5 bases). The V gene's germline CDR1 is GTSNPN and CDR2 SVGIG (reference sequence). The CDR3 is 18 amino acids. Trimming took off 4 bases at V and 2 bases at J, with 27 bases between the two ends. The CDR3 DNA reads TGTGCCTGGACGCGGCCCGACAGTACCGCCTCAAAACCCTACGAGCAGTACTTC. This translates into CAWTRPDSTASKPYEQYF.

The rearrangement links TRBV29-1 to TRBJ2-7, with 12 bases lining up with TRBD2. The CDR3 runs 14 residues. Trimming cost V 7 bases and J 3 bases; bases outside gene matches: 7. Germline CDR1 reads SQVTM; CDR2 reads ANQGSEA. For the CDR3, the DNA is TGCAGCGCGTGGACTAGCGGGATTCACTACGAGCAGTACTTC. As protein: CSAWTSGIHYEQYF.